One TCR beta chain is described in this entry. V was cut by 10 bases and J by 9 bases, with 16 bases left in between. The CDR3 has 13 residues. CDR1 and CDR2 (germline): SNHLY, FYNNEI. These data come from a study of blood T cell repertoires in COVID-19. Study-level background: Collection of acute and convalescent COVID-19 samples took place in the United States, Italy and Spain. Sample material is recorded as cDNA or gDNA derived from T cells, B-cell-depleted T cells, or PBMCs.

Under the authors' procedure: The authors estimated nucleated cell counts from reference gene primer amplification. Sequencing was performed with immunoSEQ multiplex PCR; in TCRdb, only in-frame clones are kept and a portion is missing. V and J calls plus clone size are reproduced from that table; the DNA served to infer D and trimming. The table shows over 100,000 clones, with around 85% occurring only once. The TCR was taken from a woman at least 80 years old with active or convalescent COVID-19. The source material was peripheral blood. The rearrangement links TRBV2 to TRBJ1-6, with no clear D. The CDR3 bases are TGTGCCATCCCGGAATCGGCGGGTTCACCCCTCCACTTT. It yields the protein CAIPESAGSPLHF. The full variable domain, rest sourced from reference TRBV2 and TRBJ1-6, is EPEVTQTPSHQVTQMGQEVILRCVPISNHLYFYWYRQILGQKVEFLVSFYNNEISEKSEIFDDQFSVERPDGSNFTLKIRSTKLEDSAMYFCAIPESAGSPLHFGNGTRLTVT.